This TCR beta chain was captured in a study of T cell repertoires in cytomegalovirus infection. Study information: Recently identified HLA-C-restricted CMV epitopes were used, and well-studied HLA-B-restricted CMV epitopes were used as well. Public signatures in TCR beta pointed to CMV infection and matching HLA type.

CDR1 and CDR2 from the germline V gene are MNHEY and SVGAGI. CDR3 size: 14 residues. Trimming left V 2 bases short and J 2 bases short, with 8 bases between. TCRdb itself ran the reads through MiXCR, one entry per CDR3 protein. The sample yields some 100,000 distinct CDR3 sequences, 25% to 30% seen once. This clonotype appeared a few times. Its antigen is unidentified. Study findings and constraints: Predominance within the ex vivo response was attributable to HLA-C-restricted CMV-specific TCR beta clonotypes. Summed frequency of shared TCR beta families picked out CMV carriers who also had the relevant HLA.

The V and J genes are TRBV6-5 and TRBJ2-3; D is unresolved. This sample comprised CD8+ T cells from cultured PBMCs, obtained from culture after CMV antigen stimulation. The clonotype comes from a human donor in good health (CMV status not recorded). Some clones in this sample may be carry-over from other donors' samples. Written as DNA, the CDR3 is TGTGCCAGCAGTTACGGTTCCCCCACAGATACGCAGTATTTT. Translating gives CASSYGSPTDTQYF.